A selection of T cell receptor beta chains follows, all from one sample in a study of T cell repertoires in cytomegalovirus infection. Via MiXCR, TCRdb re-called the reads, giving one row per CDR3 protein. Seen here are over 300,000 distinct CDR3 sequences, 9% to 9.5% observed once, and the top ten hold 3.5% to 4.5%. Material for sequencing was PBMCs. Receptor source: a human donor in good health (CMV status not recorded). Some clones in this sample may be carry-over from other donors' samples. Both conserved end residues are part of each CDR3. Fields, in order: J gene, V gene, CDR3 protein.

j_call: TRBJ1-6; v_call: TRBV15; cdr3_aa: CATSRDNIWPRDSHNSPLHF
j_call: TRBJ1-1; v_call: TRBV7-2; cdr3_aa: CASSLSGGEAFF
j_call: TRBJ2-7; v_call: TRBV27; cdr3_aa: CASRLTGLLNSYEQYF
j_call: TRBJ2-5; v_call: TRBV7-2; cdr3_aa: CASSLTRTGVETQYF
j_call: TRBJ2-7; v_call: TRBV24-1; cdr3_aa: CATSDPGQGDSYEQYF
j_call: TRBJ2-2; v_call: TRBV4-3; cdr3_aa: CASSPTTTTGELFF
j_call: TRBJ1-4; v_call: TRBV12-3/TRBV12-4; cdr3_aa: CASSLWDRNLATNEKLFF
j_call: TRBJ2-1; v_call: TRBV5-1; cdr3_aa: CASSFEAVHNEQFF
j_call: TRBJ2-7; v_call: TRBV7-9; cdr3_aa: CASSLGSSGNYEQYF
j_call: TRBJ2-1; v_call: TRBV7-2; cdr3_aa: CASSLALGGTELF
j_call: TRBJ1-1; v_call: TRBV7-6; cdr3_aa: CASSLAMDRMNTEAFF
j_call: TRBJ2-1; v_call: TRBV7-2; cdr3_aa: CASSSVGVEQFF
j_call: TRBJ1-5; v_call: TRBV6-2/TRBV6-3; cdr3_aa: CASRTGRYDYWRPQHF
j_call: TRBJ2-1; v_call: TRBV7-2; cdr3_aa: CASSLGGSGGWGEQFF
j_call: TRBJ1-1; v_call: TRBV5-6; cdr3_aa: CASSLIQSMNTEAFF
j_call: TRBJ1-4; v_call: TRBV6-5; cdr3_aa: CASSLRRGQGNEKLFF
j_call: TRBJ2-7; v_call: TRBV6-8; cdr3_aa: CASRAGGGYEQYF
j_call: TRBJ2-1; v_call: TRBV9; cdr3_aa: CASSARGTSGSSYNEQFF
j_call: TRBJ2-5; v_call: TRBV7-2; cdr3_aa: CASRPGTEQETQYF
j_call: TRBJ2-2; v_call: TRBV7-2; cdr3_aa: CASSLEPNTGELFF
j_call: TRBJ1-2; v_call: TRBV12-3/TRBV12-4; cdr3_aa: CASSLGRGRVDGYTF
j_call: TRBJ2-5; v_call: TRBV11-2; cdr3_aa: CASSYAGAGVRETQYF